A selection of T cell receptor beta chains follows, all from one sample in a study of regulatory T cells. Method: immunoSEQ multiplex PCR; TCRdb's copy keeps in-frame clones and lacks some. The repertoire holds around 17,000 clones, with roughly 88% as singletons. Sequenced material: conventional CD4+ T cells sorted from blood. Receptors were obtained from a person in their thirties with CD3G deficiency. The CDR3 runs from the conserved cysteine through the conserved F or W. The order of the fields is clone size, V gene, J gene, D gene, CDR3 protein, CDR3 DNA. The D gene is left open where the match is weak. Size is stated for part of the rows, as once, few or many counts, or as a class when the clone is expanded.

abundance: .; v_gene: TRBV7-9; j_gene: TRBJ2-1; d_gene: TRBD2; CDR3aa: CASSLEVGGRALGNEQFF; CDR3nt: TGTGCCAGCAGCTTAGAAGTCGGCGGGAGGGCCCTCGGGAATGAGCAGTTCTTC
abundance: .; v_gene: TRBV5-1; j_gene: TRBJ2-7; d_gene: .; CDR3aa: CASSLGPRETEQYF; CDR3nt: TGCGCCAGCAGCTTGGGACCCCGTGAGACCGAGCAGTACTTC
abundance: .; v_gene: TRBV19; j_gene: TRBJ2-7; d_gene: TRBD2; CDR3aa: CASSSKRGKSYEQYF; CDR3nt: TGTGCCAGTAGTTCCAAGCGGGGGAAGTCCTACGAGCAGTACTTC
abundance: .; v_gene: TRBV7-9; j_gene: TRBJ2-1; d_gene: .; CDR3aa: CASSLGQGSDNEQFF; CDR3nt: TGTGCCAGCAGCCTAGGACAAGGTTCGGACAATGAGCAGTTCTTC
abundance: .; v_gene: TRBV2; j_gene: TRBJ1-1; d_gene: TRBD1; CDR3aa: CASRGPGGTEAFF; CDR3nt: TGTGCCAGCAGGGGCCCAGGGGGCACTGAAGCTTTCTTT
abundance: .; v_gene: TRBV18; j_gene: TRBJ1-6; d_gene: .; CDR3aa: CASSPQPDSPLHF; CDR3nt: TGTGCCAGCTCACCACAACCCGATTCACCCCTCCACTTT
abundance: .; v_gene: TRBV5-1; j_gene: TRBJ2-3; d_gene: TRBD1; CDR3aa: CASSEGAGGDTQYF; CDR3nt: TGCGCCAGCAGCGAGGGGGCCGGAGGCGATACGCAGTATTTT
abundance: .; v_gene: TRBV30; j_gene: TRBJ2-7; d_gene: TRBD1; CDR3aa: CAWSTNRGKQYF; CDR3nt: TGTGCCTGGAGTACTAACAGGGGTAAGCAGTACTTC
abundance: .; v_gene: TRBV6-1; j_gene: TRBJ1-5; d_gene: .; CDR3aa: CASSGQFNQPQHF; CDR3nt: TGTGCCAGCAGCGGACAGTTCAATCAGCCCCAGCATTTT
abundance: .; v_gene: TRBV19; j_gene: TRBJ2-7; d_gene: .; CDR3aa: CASSIGPSYEQYF; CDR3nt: TGTGCCAGTAGTATCGGGCCTTCCTACGAGCAGTACTTC
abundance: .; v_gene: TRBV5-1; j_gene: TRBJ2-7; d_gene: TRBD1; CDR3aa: CASSLGQGVDEQYF; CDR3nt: TGCGCCAGCAGCTTGGGACAGGGGGTCGACGAGCAGTACTTC
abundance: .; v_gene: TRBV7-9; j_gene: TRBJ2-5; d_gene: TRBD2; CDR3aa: CASSPGLAGGETQYF; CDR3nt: TGTGCCAGCAGCCCGGGACTAGCGGGAGGAGAGACCCAGTACTTC
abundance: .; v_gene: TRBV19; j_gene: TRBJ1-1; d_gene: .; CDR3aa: CASSFRAREAEAFF; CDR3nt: TGTGCCAGTAGTTTCCGGGCCAGGGAAGCTGAAGCTTTCTTT
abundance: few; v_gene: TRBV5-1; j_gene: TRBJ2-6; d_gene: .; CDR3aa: CASSLNQRSSSGANVLTF; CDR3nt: TGCGCCAGCAGCTTGAACCAGCGGTCCTCCTCTGGGGCCAACGTCCTGACTTTC
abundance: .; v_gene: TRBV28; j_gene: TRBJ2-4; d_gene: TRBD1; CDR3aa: CASSHSGTGKNIQYF; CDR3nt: TGTGCCAGCAGCCATTCTGGGACAGGCAAAAACATTCAGTACTTC
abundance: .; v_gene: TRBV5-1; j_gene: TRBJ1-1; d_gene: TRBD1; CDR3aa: CASSATGGSTEAFF; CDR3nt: TGCGCCAGCAGCGCCACAGGGGGGAGCACTGAAGCTTTCTTT
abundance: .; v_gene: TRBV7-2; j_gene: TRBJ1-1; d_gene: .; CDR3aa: CASSPRGHPRGEAFF; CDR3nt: TGTGCCAGCAGCCCCAGAGGACACCCTCGGGGGGAAGCTTTCTTT
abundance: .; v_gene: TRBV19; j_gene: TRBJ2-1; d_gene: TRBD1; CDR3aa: CASSMDRGQGYNEQFF; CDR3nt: TGTGCCAGTAGTATGGATCGGGGACAGGGATACAATGAGCAGTTCTTC
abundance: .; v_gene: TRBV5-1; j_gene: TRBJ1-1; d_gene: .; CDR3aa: CASSLTGKPNTEAFF; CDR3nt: TGCGCCAGCAGCTTGACGGGAAAGCCGAACACTGAAGCTTTCTTT
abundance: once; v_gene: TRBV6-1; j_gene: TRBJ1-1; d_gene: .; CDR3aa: CASSDGYYTEAFF; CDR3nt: TGTGCCAGCAGTGACGGATACTACACTGAAGCTTTCTTT
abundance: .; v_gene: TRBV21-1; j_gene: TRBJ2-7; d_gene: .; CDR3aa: CASSVKGKGAGNEQYF; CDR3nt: TGTGCCAGCAGCGTAAAGGGGAAGGGGGCAGGAAACGAGCAGTACTTC
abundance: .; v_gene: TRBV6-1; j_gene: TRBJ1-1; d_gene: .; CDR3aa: CASSGTRNTEAFF; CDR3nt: TGTGCCAGCAGTGGGACTAGGAACACTGAAGCTTTCTTT
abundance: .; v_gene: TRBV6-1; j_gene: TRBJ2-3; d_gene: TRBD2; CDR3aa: CASSEYSGVGGDTQYF; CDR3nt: TGTGCCAGCAGTGAATATAGCGGGGTCGGAGGAGATACGCAGTATTTT
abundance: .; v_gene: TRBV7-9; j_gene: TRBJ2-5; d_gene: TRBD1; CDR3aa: CASSLQGARAQETQYF; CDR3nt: TGTGCCAGCAGCCTACAGGGGGCCCGGGCCCAAGAGACCCAGTACTTC
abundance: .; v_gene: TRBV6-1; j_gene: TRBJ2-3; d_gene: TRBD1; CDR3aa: CASSEAGQAFTDTQYF; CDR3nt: TGTGCCAGCAGTGAGGCCGGACAGGCCTTTACAGATACGCAGTATTTT
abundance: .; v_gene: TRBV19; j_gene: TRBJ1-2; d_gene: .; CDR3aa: CASRLQGSYGYTF; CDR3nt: TGTGCCAGTAGACTCCAGGGGTCCTATGGCTACACCTTC
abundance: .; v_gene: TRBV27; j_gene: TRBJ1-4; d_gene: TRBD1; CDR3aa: CASSRDRRNEKLFF; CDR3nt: TGTGCCAGCAGCAGGGACAGACGAAATGAAAAACTGTTTTTT